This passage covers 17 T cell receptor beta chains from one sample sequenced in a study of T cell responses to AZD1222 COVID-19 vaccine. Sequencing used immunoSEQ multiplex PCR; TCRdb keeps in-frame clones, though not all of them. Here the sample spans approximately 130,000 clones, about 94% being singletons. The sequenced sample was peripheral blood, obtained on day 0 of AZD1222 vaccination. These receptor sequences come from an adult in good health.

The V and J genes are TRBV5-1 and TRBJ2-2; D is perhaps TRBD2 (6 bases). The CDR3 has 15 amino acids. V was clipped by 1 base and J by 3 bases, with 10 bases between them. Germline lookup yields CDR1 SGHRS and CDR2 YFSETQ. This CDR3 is CASSLIPGDTGELFF. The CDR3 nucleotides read TGCGCCAGCAGCTTGATCCCGGGGGACACCGGGGAGCTGTTTTTT.

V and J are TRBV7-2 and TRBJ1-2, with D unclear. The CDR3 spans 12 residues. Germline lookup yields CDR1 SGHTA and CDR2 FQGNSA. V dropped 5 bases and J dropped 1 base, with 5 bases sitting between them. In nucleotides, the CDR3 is TGTGCCAGCAGCCCCTATAACTATGGCTACACCTTC. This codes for CASSPYNYGYTF.

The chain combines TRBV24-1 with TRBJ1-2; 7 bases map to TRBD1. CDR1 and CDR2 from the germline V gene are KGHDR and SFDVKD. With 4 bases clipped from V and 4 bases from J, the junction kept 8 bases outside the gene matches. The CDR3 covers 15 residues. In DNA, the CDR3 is TGTGCCACCAGTGACCCGGCGGGACAGCTCTATGGCTACACCTTC. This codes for CATSDPAGQLYGYTF.

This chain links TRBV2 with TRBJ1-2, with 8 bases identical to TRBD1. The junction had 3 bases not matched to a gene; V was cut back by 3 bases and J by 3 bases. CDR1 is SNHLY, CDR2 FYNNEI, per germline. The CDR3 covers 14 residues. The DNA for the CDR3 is TGTGCCAGCAGTGATGGACAGGGCCACTATGGCTACACCTTC. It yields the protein CASSDGQGHYGYTF. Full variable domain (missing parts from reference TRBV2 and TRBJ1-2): EPEVTQTPSHQVTQMGQEVILRCVPISNHLYFYWYRQILGQKVEFLVSFYNNEISEKSEIFDDQFSVERPDGSNFTLKIRSTKLEDSAMYFCASSDGQGHYGYTFGSGTRLTVV.

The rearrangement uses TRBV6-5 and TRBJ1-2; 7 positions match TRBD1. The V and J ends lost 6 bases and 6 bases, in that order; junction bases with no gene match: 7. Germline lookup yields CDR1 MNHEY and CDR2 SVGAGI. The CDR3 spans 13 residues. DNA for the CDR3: TGTGCCAGCAGACCCTTGACAGGGAATGGCTACACCTTC. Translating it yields CASRPLTGNGYTF.

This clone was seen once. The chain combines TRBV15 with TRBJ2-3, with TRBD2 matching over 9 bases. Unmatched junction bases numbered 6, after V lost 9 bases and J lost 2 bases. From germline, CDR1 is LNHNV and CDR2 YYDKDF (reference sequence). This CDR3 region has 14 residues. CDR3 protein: CATGRGGATDTQYF. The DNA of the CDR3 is TGTGCCACTGGGCGGGGGGGGGCCACAGATACGCAGTATTTT.

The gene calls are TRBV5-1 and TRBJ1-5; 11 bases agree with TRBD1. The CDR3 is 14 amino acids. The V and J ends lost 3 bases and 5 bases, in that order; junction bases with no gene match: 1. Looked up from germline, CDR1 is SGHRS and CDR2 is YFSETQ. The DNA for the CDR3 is TGCGCCAGCAGCTCGGGACAGGGGGATCAGCCCCAGCATTTT. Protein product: CASSSGQGDQPQHF.

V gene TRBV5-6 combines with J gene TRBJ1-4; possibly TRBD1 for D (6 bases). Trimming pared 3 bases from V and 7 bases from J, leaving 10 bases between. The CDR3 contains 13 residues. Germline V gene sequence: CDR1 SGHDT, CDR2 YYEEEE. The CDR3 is CASSSAGVEKLFF. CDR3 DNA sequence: TGTGCCAGCAGCTCCGCAGGGGTTGAAAAACTGTTTTTT.

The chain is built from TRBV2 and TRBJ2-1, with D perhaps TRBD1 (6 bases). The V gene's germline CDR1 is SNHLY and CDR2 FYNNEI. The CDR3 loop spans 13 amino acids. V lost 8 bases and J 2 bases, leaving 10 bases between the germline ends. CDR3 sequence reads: CASRPGAYNEQFF. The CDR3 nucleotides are TGTGCCAGCCGTCCAGGGGCCTACAATGAGCAGTTCTTC.

The DNA for the CDR3 is TGTGCCAGCTCCCCCGGACAGGGGGCGAATAGCAATCAGCCCCAGCATTTT. Translating it yields CASSPGQGANSNQPQHF. The chain joins TRBV18 to TRBJ1-5; 11 bases agree with TRBD1. Germline assignment: CDR1 KGHSH and CDR2 LQKENI. The CDR3 has 17 amino acids. V trimming: 6 bases; J trimming: 0 bases; junction bases outside the gene matches: 7.

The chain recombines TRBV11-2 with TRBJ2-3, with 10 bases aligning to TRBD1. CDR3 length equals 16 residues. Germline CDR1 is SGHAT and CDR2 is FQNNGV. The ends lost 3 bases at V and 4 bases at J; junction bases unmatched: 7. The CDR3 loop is CASSFTDRGGPDTQYF. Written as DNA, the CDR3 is TGTGCCAGCAGCTTCACGGACAGGGGGGGCCCAGATACGCAGTATTTT.

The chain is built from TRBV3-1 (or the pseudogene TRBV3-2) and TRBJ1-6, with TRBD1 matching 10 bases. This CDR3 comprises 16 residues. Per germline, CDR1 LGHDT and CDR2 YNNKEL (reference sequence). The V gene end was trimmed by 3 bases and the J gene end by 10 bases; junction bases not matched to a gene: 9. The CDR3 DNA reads TGTGCCAGCAGCCATCCCGGACAGGGGGTGGGCTCACCCCTCCACTTT. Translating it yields CASSHPGQGVGSPLHF.

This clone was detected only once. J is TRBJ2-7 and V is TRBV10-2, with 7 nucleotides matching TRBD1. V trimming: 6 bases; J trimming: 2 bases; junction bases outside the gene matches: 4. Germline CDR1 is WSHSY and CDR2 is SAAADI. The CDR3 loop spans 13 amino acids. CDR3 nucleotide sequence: TGCGCCAGCAGGACAGGGCAGACCTACGAGCAGTACTTC. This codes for CASRTGQTYEQYF.

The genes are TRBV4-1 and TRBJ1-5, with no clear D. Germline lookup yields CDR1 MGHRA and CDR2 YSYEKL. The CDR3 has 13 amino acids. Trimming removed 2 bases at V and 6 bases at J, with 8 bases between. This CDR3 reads CASSQYEFQPQHF. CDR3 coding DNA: TGCGCCAGCAGCCAATACGAGTTTCAGCCCCAGCATTTT.

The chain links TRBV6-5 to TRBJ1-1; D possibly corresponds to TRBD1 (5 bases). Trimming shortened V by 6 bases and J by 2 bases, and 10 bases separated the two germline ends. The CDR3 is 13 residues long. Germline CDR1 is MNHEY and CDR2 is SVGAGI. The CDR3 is CASSWGRNTEAFF. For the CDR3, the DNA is TGTGCCAGCAGCTGGGGCCGAAACACTGAAGCTTTCTTT.

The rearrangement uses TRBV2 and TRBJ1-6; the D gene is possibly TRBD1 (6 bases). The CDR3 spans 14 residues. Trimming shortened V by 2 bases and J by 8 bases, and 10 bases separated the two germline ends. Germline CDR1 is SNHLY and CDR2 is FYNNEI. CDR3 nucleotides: TGTGCCAGCAGTGAAAGCAGGGGTGATTCACCCCTCCACTTT. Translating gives CASSESRGDSPLHF.

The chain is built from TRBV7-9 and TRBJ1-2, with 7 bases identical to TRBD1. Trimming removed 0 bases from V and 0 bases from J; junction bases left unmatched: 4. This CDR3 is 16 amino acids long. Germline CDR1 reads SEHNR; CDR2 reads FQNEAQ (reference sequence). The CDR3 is CASSLADRVANYGYTF. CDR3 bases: TGTGCCAGCAGCTTAGCCGACAGGGTAGCTAACTATGGCTACACCTTC.